The clone carrying this T cell receptor (beta chain) was detected only a few times. Semi-nested PCR with Nested Universal Primer A followed constant-region reverse priming of full-length variable regions. TCRdb itself ran the 5' RACE reads through MiXCR, one entry per CDR3 protein. The repertoire holds some 32,000 distinct CDR3 sequences, with more than 20% as singletons. Treg sorting used a CD4+CD25+CD127-/low gate. The germline V gene has CDR1 SGDLS and CDR2 YYNGEE. This CDR3 comprises 15 residues. J lost 3 bases, V lost 3 bases, and 6 bases had no gene match. This TCR was recovered from a female donor with breast cancer. Material: tumor-infiltrating Tregs sorted from the breast tumor. The V and J genes are TRBV9 and TRBJ2-3, with 8 bases that match TRBD1. DNA of the CDR3: TGTGCCAGCAGCGGAAGACAGGGGTGGACAGATACGCAGTATTTT. It encodes CASSGRQGWTDTQYF.